The 24 T cell receptor beta chains given below trace back to one sample, sequenced in a study of T cell responses to AZD1222 COVID-19 vaccine. Sequencing was performed with immunoSEQ multiplex PCR; in TCRdb, only in-frame clones are kept and a portion is missing. The data show approximately 150,000 clones, under 95% seen once. The material was peripheral blood, obtained on day 0 of MenACWY control vaccination. These receptor sequences come from an adult in good health.

The chain joins TRBV2 to TRBJ2-5, with D possibly called TRBD1 or TRBD2 (5 bases each). The ends were cut back, 1 base at V and 5 bases at J, with 11 bases in the middle. The germline V gene encodes CDR1 SNHLY and CDR2 FYNNEI. The CDR3 extends over 14 amino acids. CDR3 nucleotide sequence: TGTGCCAGCAGTGAAGAGATGGGGGAGGAGACCCAGTACTTC. Protein product: CASSEEMGEETQYF.

The rearrangement uses TRBV5-1 and TRBJ2-1; unclear D gene. Germline V CDR1 and CDR2: SGHRS, YFSETQ. This CDR3 comprises 11 residues. V lost 4 bases and J lost 12, with 11 bases in between. The CDR3 sequence: CASSLRAMQFF. CDR3 DNA: TGCGCCAGCAGCCTCCGGGCTATGCAGTTCTTC.

This clone was recorded once. This rearrangement joins TRBV7-2 to TRBJ1-5, with 9 positions matching TRBD1. The trim removed 5 bases at V and 3 bases at J, leaving 5 bases unmatched. This CDR3 has 15 amino acids. The V gene's germline CDR1 is SGHTA and CDR2 FQGNSA. CDR3: CASSPGQGNNQPQHF. The CDR3 nucleotides are TGTGCCAGCAGCCCGGGACAGGGAAACAATCAGCCCCAGCATTTT.

V is TRBV7-2 and J is TRBJ2-5, with 10 bases identical to TRBD2. This CDR3 is 17 amino acids long. CDR1 and CDR2 from the germline V gene are SGHTA and FQGNSA. The V gene end was trimmed by 4 bases and the J gene end by 1 base; junction bases not matched to a gene: 9. The CDR3 is CASSSRRAGGSQETQYF. The CDR3 nucleotides read TGTGCCAGCAGCTCTCGCCGAGCGGGGGGGTCCCAAGAGACCCAGTACTTC.

This rearrangement joins TRBV15 to TRBJ1-3; tentatively, D is TRBD1 (6 bases). V was clipped by 0 bases and J by 2 bases, with 14 bases between them. CDR1 LNHNV and CDR2 YYDKDF come from the germline V gene (reference sequence). CDR3 length: 17 residues. Here the CDR3 reads CATSRDPPGAPGNTIYF. The CDR3 region has the DNA TGTGCCACCAGCAGAGATCCTCCAGGGGCCCCTGGAAACACCATATATTTT.

V and J are TRBV5-5 and TRBJ1-4; no definite D call. Trimming left V 1 base short and J 8 bases short, with 9 bases between. Germline V gene sequence: CDR1 SGHKS, CDR2 YYEKEE (reference sequence). The CDR3 is 13 residues long. DNA of the CDR3: TGTGCCAGCAGCTTGCTGAGGTCCGAAAAACTGTTTTTT. Residues: CASSLLRSEKLFF. The full variable domain, with the rest looked up from reference TRBV5-5 and TRBJ1-4, is DAGVTQSPTHLIKTRGQQVTLRCSPISGHKSVSWYQQVLGQGPQFIFQYYEKEERGRGNFPDRFSARQFPNYSSELNVNALLLGDSALYLCASSLLRSEKLFFGSGTQLSVL.

The chain links TRBV13 to TRBJ2-2; D is undetermined. V was shortened by 2 bases and J by 2 bases, with 9 bases between the two germline ends. The CDR3 is 15 amino acids. CDR1 is PRHDT, CDR2 FYEKMQ, per germline (reference sequence). CDR3 DNA sequence: TGTGCCAGCAGCTTATACGCAGCTAACACCGGGGAGCTGTTTTTT. Its translation is CASSLYAANTGELFF. The full variable domain, rest sourced from reference TRBV13 and TRBJ2-2, is AAGVIQSPRHLIKEKRETATLKCYPIPRHDTVYWYQQGPGQDPQFLISFYEKMQSDKGSIPDRFSAQQFSDYHSELNMSSLELGDSALYFCASSLYAANTGELFFGEGSRLTVL.

The rearrangement uses TRBV29-1 and TRBJ1-5; TRBD1 aligns across 10 bases. Germline V gives CDR1 SQVTM, CDR2 ANQGSEA. This CDR3 comprises 14 residues. V shed 6 bases, J shed 3 bases, and the junction held 5 bases outside the gene matches. The CDR3 reads CSVSGTGVNQPQHF. CDR3 DNA sequence: TGCAGCGTATCCGGGACAGGGGTCAATCAGCCCCAGCATTTT.

V is TRBV18 and J is TRBJ2-7; 8 bases fit TRBD1. V dropped 3 bases and J dropped 2; count of bases not matched to a gene: 9. The length of the CDR3 is 16 residues. CDR1 KGHSH and CDR2 LQKENI come from the germline V gene. In DNA, the CDR3 is TGTGCCAGCTCACCTAACCGGCCAGGGGGCGCCTACGAGCAGTACTTC. Amino acids: CASSPNRPGGAYEQYF.

This chain links TRBV28 with TRBJ2-7; 14 bases agree with TRBD2. The germline gives CDR1 MDHEN, CDR2 SYDVKM. The CDR3 is 16 amino acids. Unmatched junction bases numbered 7, after V lost 6 bases and J lost 3 bases. The DNA of the CDR3 is TGTGCCAGCAGATTAACCGGGACTAGCGGGAGCTACGAGCAGTACTTC. Its protein is CASRLTGTSGSYEQYF.

This chain links TRBV2 with TRBJ1-6, with TRBD1 matching over 7 bases. CDR3 size: 17 residues. The germline V gene has CDR1 SNHLY and CDR2 FYNNEI. V gave up 6 bases and J gave up 0 bases; unmatched junction bases: 8. The CDR3 region has the DNA TGTGCCAGCAGCGAAACAGGGGTGAGCTCCTATAATTCACCCCTCCACTTT. Translating it yields CASSETGVSSYNSPLHF.

The genes are TRBV27 and TRBJ2-3; 15 nucleotides align to TRBD2. This CDR3 region has 17 residues. Trimming at V came to 6 bases and at J to 5 bases, leaving 9 bases not matched to a gene. The germline V gene encodes CDR1 MNHEY and CDR2 SMNVEV (reference sequence). The CDR3 protein is CASRPGLAGGAGDTQYF. The CDR3 DNA follows: TGTGCCAGCAGGCCGGGACTAGCGGGAGGAGCAGGAGATACGCAGTATTTT.

The rearrangement links TRBV7-9 to TRBJ1-4; TRBD1 agrees at 7 bases. J lost 12 bases, V lost 1 base, and 14 bases had no gene match. The CDR3 extends over 16 amino acids. CDR1 SEHNR and CDR2 FQNEAQ come from the germline V gene (reference sequence). CDR3 sequence (DNA): TGTGCCAGCAGCTTAGATTTAGGGACAGCCTTCAACGAACTGTTTTTT. This encodes CASSLDLGTAFNELFF.

V and J are TRBV7-2 and TRBJ2-2, with 11 bases fitting TRBD2. The CDR3 has 17 amino acids. Losses at the gene ends were 6 bases for V and 4 bases for J; bases not matched to a gene: 10. Per germline, CDR1 SGHTA and CDR2 FQGNSA. In DNA, the CDR3 is TGTGCCAGCAGTTTCGCTACCGGACTAGCGGGCACCGGGGAGCTGTTTTTT. The encoded protein is CASSFATGLAGTGELFF.

The chain uses TRBV5-4 and TRBJ2-2; perhaps TRBD2 as D (6 bases). Germline V lookup: CDR1 SGHNT, CDR2 YYREEE (reference sequence). This CDR3 is 16 amino acids long. V lost 1 base and J 0 bases, leaving 10 bases between the germline ends. CDR3 nucleotides: TGTGCCAGCAGCTTGAGAAGGGAGGCGAACACCGGGGAGCTGTTTTTT. It encodes CASSLRREANTGELFF.

This chain connects TRBV24-1 to TRBJ1-4; no definite D call. The CDR3 runs to 14 residues. Germline V lookup: CDR1 KGHDR, CDR2 SFDVKD. Trimming took off 3 bases at V and 8 bases at J, with 12 bases between the two ends. The CDR3 region is CATSDAGGSEKLFF. The CDR3 bases are TGTGCCACCAGTGATGCAGGAGGAAGCGAAAAACTGTTTTTT.

The chain recombines TRBV7-2 with TRBJ1-1, with a weak D call TRBD1 (6 bases). V gave up 8 bases and J gave up 7 bases, with 23 bases separating them. This CDR3 is 15 amino acids long. CDR1 SGHTA and CDR2 FQGNSA come from the germline V gene. The CDR3 coding sequence is TGTGCCAGCCGACAGACGACCGGGGGCCAGGGTGAAGCTTTCTTT. It is translated as CASRQTTGGQGEAFF.

J is TRBJ2-1 and V is TRBV14; a possible D gene is TRBD1 (7 bases). The CDR3 covers 16 residues. V was pared by 2 bases and J by 5 bases, with 16 bases between. The germline V gene encodes CDR1 SGHDN and CDR2 FVKESK. As DNA, the CDR3 is TGTGCCAGCAGCCAAAGTCCGGGCAGGGGGGACAATGAGCAGTTCTTC. Translating gives CASSQSPGRGDNEQFF.

The chain has TRBV3-1 (or the pseudogene TRBV3-2) and TRBJ2-1; D possibly corresponds to TRBD2 (6 bases). Germline V gives CDR1 LGHDT, CDR2 YNNKEL (reference sequence). V was trimmed by 4 bases and J by 8 bases, leaving 15 bases between them. CDR3 size: 14 residues. CDR3 protein: CASSPGTVHYEQFF. The CDR3 bases are TGTGCCAGCAGCCCCGGGACTGTACATTATGAGCAGTTCTTC.

This clone was picked up a small number of times. The rearrangement links TRBV18 to TRBJ2-2; D uncertain. Germline V gene data show CDR1 as KGHSH and CDR2 as LQKENI. V was shortened by 4 bases and J by 6 bases, with 9 bases between the two germline ends. This CDR3 spans 13 amino acids. The DNA for the CDR3 is TGTGCCAGCTCACAAAGGACCCCCGGGGAGCTGTTTTTT. Translating gives CASSQRTPGELFF. Based on the CDR3 plus reference TRBV18 and TRBJ2-2, the full variable domain is NAGVMQNPRHLVRRRGQEARLRCSPMKGHSHVYWYRQLPEEGLKFMVYLQKENIIDESGMPKERFSAEFPKEGPSILRIQQVVRGDSAAYFCASSQRTPGELFFGEGSRLTVL.

The chain recombines TRBV5-1 with TRBJ1-2, with D maybe TRBD1 (5 bases). Germline CDR1 reads SGHRS; CDR2 reads YFSETQ. The CDR3 sequence is 14 residues long. Trimming removed 4 bases from V and 4 bases from J, with 14 bases in between. The CDR3 nucleotides are TGCGCCAGCAGCCTAGACCAGGGCAGCTATGGCTACACCTTC. Amino acids: CASSLDQGSYGYTF.

This clone came up once. V gene TRBV11-3 combines with J gene TRBJ1-1; maybe TRBD1 (5 bases). This CDR3 is built from 13 residues. V lost 5 bases, J lost 2 bases, and 9 bases lay in between. Per germline, CDR1 SGHNT and CDR2 YENEEA. The CDR3 sequence: CASSGGANTEAFF. The CDR3 DNA follows: TGTGCCAGCAGCGGCGGGGCTAACACTGAAGCTTTCTTT. Complete variable domain (other parts from reference TRBV11-3 and TRBJ1-1): EAGVVQSPRYKIIEKKQPVAFWCNPISGHNTLYWYLQNLGQGPELLIRYENEEAVDDSQLPKDRFSAERLKGVDSTLKIQPAELGDSAVYLCASSGGANTEAFFGQGTRLTVV.

The V gene is TRBV2, the J gene TRBJ2-1; 15 bases map to TRBD2. In germline, CDR1 is SNHLY, CDR2 FYNNEI. This CDR3 has 16 amino acids. Losses at the gene ends were 6 bases for V and 7 bases for J; bases not matched to a gene: 7. The CDR3 spells CASRFLGTSGRNEQFF. As DNA, the CDR3 is TGTGCCAGCAGGTTTCTAGGGACTAGCGGGAGGAATGAGCAGTTCTTC.

This clone was observed a single time. This sequence joins TRBV27 and TRBJ2-1; 7 nucleotides align to TRBD1. Per germline, CDR1 MNHEY and CDR2 SMNVEV (reference sequence). The CDR3 spans 18 residues. Germline trimming cut 0 bases from V and 1 base from J; bases unmatched to any gene: 9. For the CDR3, the DNA is TGTGCCAGCAGTTTATCGATAGGGACAGCCCGATCCTACAATGAGCAGTTCTTC. It encodes CASSLSIGTARSYNEQFF.